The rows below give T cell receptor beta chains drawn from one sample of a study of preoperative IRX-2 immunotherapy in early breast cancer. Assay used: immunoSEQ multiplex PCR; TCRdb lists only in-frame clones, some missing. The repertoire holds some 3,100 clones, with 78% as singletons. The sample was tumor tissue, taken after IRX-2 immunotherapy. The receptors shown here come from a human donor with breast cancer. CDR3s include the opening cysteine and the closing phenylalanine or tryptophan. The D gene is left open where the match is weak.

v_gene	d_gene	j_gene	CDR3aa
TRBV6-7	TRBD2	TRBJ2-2	CAGRPSGITGELFF
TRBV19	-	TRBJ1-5	CASSMGTDSNQPQHF
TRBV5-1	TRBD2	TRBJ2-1	CASSPPGTSGYNEQFF
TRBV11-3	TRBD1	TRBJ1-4	CASSSDRGQSEKLFF
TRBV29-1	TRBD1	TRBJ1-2	CSVMTGVYGYTF
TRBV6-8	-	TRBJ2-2	CASSYLGGGNTGELFF
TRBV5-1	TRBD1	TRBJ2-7	CASSLQGASYEQYF
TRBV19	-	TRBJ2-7	CASSMGASGFKFEQYF
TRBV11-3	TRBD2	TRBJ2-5	CASTPRTSGASGTKETQYF
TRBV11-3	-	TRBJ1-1	CASSLTGTNTEAFF
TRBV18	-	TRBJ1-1	CASSPQGLEAFF
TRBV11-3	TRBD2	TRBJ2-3	CASSSRLGLAGGTDTQYF
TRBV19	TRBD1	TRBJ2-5	CASTYPTGGVETQYF
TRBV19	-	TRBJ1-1	CASSIIAFSRQNTEAFF
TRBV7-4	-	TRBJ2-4	CASSPWARSRTNIQYF
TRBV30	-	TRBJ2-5	CAGNQQETQYF
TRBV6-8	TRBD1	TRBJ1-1	CASSRDRGMNTEAFF
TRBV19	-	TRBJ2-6	CASSIGTLESGANVLTF
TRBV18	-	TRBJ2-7	CASSPGQSYEQYF
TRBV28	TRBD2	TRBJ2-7	CASKEREPSYEQYF
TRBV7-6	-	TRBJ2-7	CASSPPTSVGYEQYF
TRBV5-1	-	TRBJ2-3	CASSLEVITDTQYF
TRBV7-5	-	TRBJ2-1	CASSLAGGFLNEQFF
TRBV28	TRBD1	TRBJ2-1	CASSRTGPSYNEQFF
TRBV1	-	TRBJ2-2	CASSRVAGELFF
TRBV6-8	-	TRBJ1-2	CASSVWTAPVGYTF
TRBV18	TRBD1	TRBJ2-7	CASSFGQGSEQYF
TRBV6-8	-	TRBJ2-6	CASSYSETRANVLTF
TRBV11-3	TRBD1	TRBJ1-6	CASSPRGQGYSPLHF
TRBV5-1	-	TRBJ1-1	CASSQGGTNTEAFF
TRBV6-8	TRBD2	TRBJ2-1	CASIPRSGRDAYNEQFF
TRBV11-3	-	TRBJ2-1	CASSLTSAGVNEQFF
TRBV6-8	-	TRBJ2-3	CASSYGSTLTSTDTQYF
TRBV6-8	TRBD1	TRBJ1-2	CASSFLTGGTGYTF
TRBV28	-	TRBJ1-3	CASSPTGGVGNTIYF
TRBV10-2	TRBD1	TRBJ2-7	CASSRTGGYEQYF
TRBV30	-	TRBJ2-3	CALKQASTDTQYF
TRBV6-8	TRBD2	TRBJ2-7	CASSYESGSASYEQYF
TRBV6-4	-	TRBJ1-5	CASSAFQPQHF
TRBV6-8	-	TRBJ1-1	CASSYHGPGATEAFF
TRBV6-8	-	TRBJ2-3	CASSRGGDTQYF
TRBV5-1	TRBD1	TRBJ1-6	CASSWSTGAVNSPLHF
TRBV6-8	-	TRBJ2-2	CASSYSQGRAGELFF
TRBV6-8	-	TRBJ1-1	CASWSPTTTEAFF
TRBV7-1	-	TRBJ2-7	CASSLGDRFSSYEQYF
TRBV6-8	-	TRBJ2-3	CAISAGKGDTDTQYF
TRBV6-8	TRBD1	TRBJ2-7	CASSYSSHRGSYEQYF
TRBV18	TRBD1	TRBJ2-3	CASSPLLDRVEQYF
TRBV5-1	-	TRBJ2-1	CASSPSGAYNEQFF
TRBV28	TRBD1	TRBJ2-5	CASTGGSETQYF
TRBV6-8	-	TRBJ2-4	CASSQDSPRVRNIQYF
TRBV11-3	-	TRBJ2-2	CASSLVPKSGELFF
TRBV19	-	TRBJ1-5	CASKQGGQPQHF
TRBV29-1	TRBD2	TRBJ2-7	CSVVTSGIYEQYF
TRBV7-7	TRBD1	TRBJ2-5	CASSLYGTGSQETQYF